This TCR beta chain came from a study of CD8+CD57+ T cells in acquired aplastic anemia. Study summary: Sorted CD4+ and CD8+ cell DNA averaged roughly 3.2 ug.

Profiling of TCR beta VDJ combinations and CDR3 sequences used genomic DNA as template. MiXCR, applied by TCRdb to the reads, yields one record per CDR3 protein. The table shows about 160,000 distinct CDR3 sequences, with roughly 45% occurring only once. Those patients picked for sequencing had displayed CD8+CD57+ cell expansion on flow cytometry. V lost 3 bases and J lost 2, with 17 bases in between. Germline CDR1 SGHAT, CDR2 FQDESV (reference sequence). The length of the CDR3 is 16 residues. The sequence came from a human donor with aplastic anemia. The rearrangement joins TRBV11-1 to TRBJ2-7; D possibly matches TRBD1 or TRBD2 (5 bases each). Sample: sorted CD4+, CD8+, or CD8+CD57+ T cells (not recorded which) from PBMCs. This CDR3 reads CASSLRGADLAYEQYF. Written as DNA, the CDR3 is TGTGCCAGCAGCTTGCGAGGGGCGGACTTAGCCTACGAGCAGTACTTC.